The T cell receptor beta chain under discussion was sequenced for a study of blood T cell repertoires in COVID-19. Looking at the study overall: Acute and convalescent COVID-19 specimens originated in the United States, Italy and Spain.

The germline V gene has CDR1 SGHAT and CDR2 FQNNGV. This CDR3 is built from 17 residues. The trim removed 5 bases at V and 3 bases at J, leaving 6 bases unmatched. TCRdb's table, derived via immunoSEQ multiplex PCR, lists solely in-frame clones and lacks some. The sample includes over 200,000 clones, over 70% of them seen just once. Participant age was about 18 to 95 years, and participants resided in about two dozen US areas. This TCR was recovered from a woman in her thirties who had been exposed to COVID-19. The sequenced material came from PBMCs or T cells enriched from blood (not recorded which). J is TRBJ2-1 and V is TRBV11-2, with TRBD2 matching 14 bases. CDR3 nucleotides: TGTGCCAGCAGCCTGGGACTAGCGGGAGAGATCTACAATGAGCAGTTCTTC. As protein: CASSLGLAGEIYNEQFF.